This T cell receptor (beta chain) was obtained from a study of shared clonotypes between healthy human individuals. Broader study findings: Unshared clonotypes carried lower generation probabilities than those common to all four donors.

On this clone itself: Antigen: not known.

Original processing notes: Filtering was not the same, since immunoSEQ gave junction-only sequences without quality scores. Generated by immunoSEQ multiplex PCR, the TCRdb table keeps only in-frame clones and is missing some. V and J calls and clone size are given by that table; D and trimming were obtained from the DNA. The table lists roughly 770,000 clones, 96% of them singletons. Terminally differentiated effector memory CD45RA+ cells were left out of the naive CD8 fraction, which was CD45RO-negative and positively selected for CCR7. The donor cohort consisted entirely of Caucasian adults residing in Nashville, Tennessee. CDR3 length equals 15 residues. Per germline, CDR1 KGHSH and CDR2 LQKENI. The trim removed 3 bases at V and 2 bases at J, leaving 5 bases unmatched.

This TCR came from a man in his thirties or forties in good health. The J gene is TRBJ1-1, the V gene TRBV18; 8 positions agree with TRBD1. The sequencing input was naive CD8+ T cells sorted from blood. In DNA form, the CDR3 reads TGTGCCAGCTCACCTCAGGACAGGGACAACACTGAAGCTTTCTTT. Translated, it gives CASSPQDRDNTEAFF.